Given below is one T cell receptor (beta chain) in context. PCR used 60 Vbeta primers and 13 Jbeta primers. The table came from immunoSEQ multiplex PCR; TCRdb's copy has only in-frame clones and leaves some out. The sample holds around 38,000 clones, about 66% seen once. This sample was taken from a study of cytomegalovirus exposure and HLA in healthy donors. This CDR3 has 16 residues. Germline V CDR1 and CDR2: SGHDT, YYEEEE. The V and J ends lost 6 bases and 6 bases respectively, with 24 bases between them. The chain combines TRBV5-6 with TRBJ1-2, with D possibly TRBD1 on 5 matching bases. The sequencing sample was made of PBMCs. This receptor was taken from a middle-aged man in good health and CMV-seropositive. The DNA for the CDR3 is TGTGCCAGCATCCTCAACACCGGGGGAGGGTGGAATGGCTACACCTTC. It is translated as CASILNTGGGWNGYTF.